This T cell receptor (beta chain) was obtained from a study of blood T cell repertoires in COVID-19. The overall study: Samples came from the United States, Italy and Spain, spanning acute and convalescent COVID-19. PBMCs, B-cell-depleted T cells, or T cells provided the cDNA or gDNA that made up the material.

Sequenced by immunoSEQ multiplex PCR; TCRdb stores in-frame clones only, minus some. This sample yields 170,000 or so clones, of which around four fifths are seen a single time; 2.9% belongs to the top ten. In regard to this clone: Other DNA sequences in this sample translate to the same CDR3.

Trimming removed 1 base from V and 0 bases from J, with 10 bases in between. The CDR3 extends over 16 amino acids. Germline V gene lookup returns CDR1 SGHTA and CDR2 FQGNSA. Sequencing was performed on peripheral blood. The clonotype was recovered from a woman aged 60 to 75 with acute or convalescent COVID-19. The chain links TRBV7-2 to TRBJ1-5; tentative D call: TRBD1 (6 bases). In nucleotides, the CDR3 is TGTGCCAGCAGCTTAGGGACAGCTTATAGCAATCAGCCCCAGCATTTT. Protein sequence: CASSLGTAYSNQPQHF. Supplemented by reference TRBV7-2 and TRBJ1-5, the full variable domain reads GAGVSQSPSNKVTEKGKDVELRCDPISGHTALYWYRQSLGQGLEFLIYFQGNSAPDKSGLPSDRFSAERTGGSVSTLTIQRTQQEDSAVYLCASSLGTAYSNQPQHFGDGTRLSIL.